What follows is one T cell receptor beta chain and its context. Measured with immunoSEQ multiplex PCR; TCRdb has only the in-frame clones, and not every one. The table shows hundreds of thousands of clones, with more than 80% occurring only once. The data were obtained in a study of blood T cell repertoires in COVID-19. Per germline, CDR1 SGDLS and CDR2 YYNGEE. This CDR3 has 17 residues. Trimming at V came to 0 bases and at J to 8 bases, leaving 12 bases not matched to a gene. This TCR was recovered from a woman younger than 30 who had recovered from COVID-19. This sequence joins TRBV9 and TRBJ2-3; 10 bases match TRBD2. The specimen sequenced was PBMCs or T cells enriched from blood (not recorded which). The CDR3 protein is CASSVDPAGGLEVTQYF. CDR3 nucleotides: TGTGCCAGCAGCGTAGACCCAGCGGGGGGGCTAGAGGTTACGCAGTATTTT.